This entry lists 11 T cell receptor beta chains sequenced from one sample in a study of blood T cell repertoires in COVID-19. Some clones are missing from TCRdb's copy, which holds only in-frame ones; the method was immunoSEQ multiplex PCR. The sample shows about 160,000 clones, 65% to 90% of them seen only once. The specimen sequenced was peripheral blood. The receptor set was obtained from a woman in her 40s with COVID-19, enrolled during active disease.

The chain is built from TRBV29-1 and TRBJ1-2; D possibly corresponds to TRBD1 (5 bases). Trimming removed 4 bases from V and 4 bases from J, with 10 bases in between. The V gene's germline CDR1 is SQVTM and CDR2 ANQGSEA. The CDR3 extends over 12 amino acids. DNA for the CDR3: TGCAGCGTTGGGGGGGACTCCTATGGCTACACCTTC. Translation: CSVGGDSYGYTF.

The chain couples TRBV7-9 to TRBJ2-5; D perhaps matches TRBD2 (6 bases). This CDR3 region has 15 residues. With 2 bases removed from V and 1 base from J, the gap between germline ends came to 11 bases. Germline V gene sequence: CDR1 SEHNR, CDR2 FQNEAQ (reference sequence). The CDR3 region is CASSLSPAGQETQYF. CDR3 DNA: TGTGCCAGCAGCTTATCACCAGCGGGCCAAGAGACCCAGTACTTC.

This clone was counted only a few times. The chain recombines TRBV9 with TRBJ2-2; possibly TRBD1 for D (6 bases). CDR1 is SGDLS and CDR2 is YYNGEE in the germline V gene. This CDR3 contains 14 residues. Deletions cut 2 bases from V and 8 bases from J, with 13 bases between. The CDR3 loop reads CASSVETGTGELFF. In DNA, the CDR3 is TGTGCCAGCAGCGTCGAAACCGGGACAGGGGAGCTGTTTTTT.

The chain joins TRBV6-5 to TRBJ2-7, with TRBD1 matching over 7 bases. The trim removed 2 bases at V and 3 bases at J, leaving 1 base unmatched. CDR3 length: 13 amino acids. The germline V gene encodes CDR1 MNHEY and CDR2 SVGAGI. CDR3 amino acids: CASSYHRGYEQYV. The CDR3 nucleotides read TGTGCCAGCAGTTACCACAGGGGCTACGAGCAGTACGTC.

The rearrangement joins TRBV11-2 to TRBJ1-3; D is possibly TRBD1 (6 bases). The germline V gene has CDR1 SGHAT and CDR2 FQNNGV. V lost 4 bases and J lost 3, with 25 bases in between. This CDR3 region has 19 residues. CDR3 DNA: TGTGCCAGCAGCTCAAGAGCGGTAAGGACAGAGAAGAATGGAAACACCATATATTTT. As protein: CASSSRAVRTEKNGNTIYF.

This clone turned up a few times. The genes are TRBV2 and TRBJ1-1; D unclear. Germline V gene lookup returns CDR1 SNHLY and CDR2 FYNNEI. This CDR3 contains 12 residues. V was clipped by 7 bases and J by 8 bases, with 14 bases between them. For the CDR3, the DNA is TGTGCCAGCACCCCCACCCCACGGGAAGCTTTCTTT. Amino acid sequence: CASTPTPREAFF.

The V gene is TRBV7-9, the J gene TRBJ1-1; D is undetermined. Germline CDR1 reads SEHNR; CDR2 reads FQNEAQ (reference sequence). There are 14 residues in the CDR3. Trimming removed 3 bases at V and 10 bases at J, with 18 bases between. Here the CDR3 DNA reads TGTGCCAGCAGCTTTGGTACCGATCGAGTCGGAGCTTTCTTT. Protein product: CASSFGTDRVGAFF.

This chain links TRBV5-5 with TRBJ2-3; D unclear. The length of the CDR3 is 15 residues. Trimming pared 2 bases from V and 2 bases from J, leaving 12 bases between. The germline CDR1 and CDR2 sequences are SGHKS and YYEKEE (reference sequence). CDR3 protein: CASSFDPRDTDTQYF. CDR3 nucleotides: TGTGCCAGCAGCTTTGATCCCCGCGACACAGATACGCAGTATTTT.

V usage is TRBV7-6 and J usage is TRBJ2-1; 9 bases are shared with TRBD1. CDR1 and CDR2 (germline): SGHVS, FNYEAQ. J lost 6 bases, V lost 4 bases, and 13 bases had no gene match. The CDR3 loop spans 17 amino acids. Written as DNA, the CDR3 is TGTGCCAGCAGCTCTCTTACCGGGACAGGGTTTTCCAATGAGCAGTTCTTC. Protein product: CASSSLTGTGFSNEQFF.

The chain links TRBV3-1 (or the pseudogene TRBV3-2) to TRBJ2-3; maybe TRBD1 (6 bases). Germline CDR1 is LGHDT and CDR2 is YNNKEL (reference sequence). Trimming stripped 4 bases from V and 1 base from J, with 15 bases between. This CDR3 is 16 amino acids long. CDR3 loop: CASSLPGGAGTDTQYF. The DNA for the CDR3 is TGTGCCAGCAGCCTCCCTGGGGGCGCAGGCACAGATACGCAGTATTTT.

V usage is TRBV15 and J usage is TRBJ2-7, with 11 bases lining up with TRBD2. The CDR3 spans 18 residues. CDR1 and CDR2 from the germline V gene are LNHNV and YYDKDF (reference sequence). After removal of 2 bases from V and 1 base from J, the junction contained 10 bases not matched to a gene. The CDR3 reads CATSRTTLRTSGSYEQYF. The CDR3 DNA reads TGTGCCACCAGCAGAACTACCCTTCGGACTAGCGGGTCCTACGAGCAGTACTTC.